This T cell receptor (beta chain) emerged from a study of identical twins. Whole-study findings and limits: Analyses based on zero insertions could be partly confounded by invariant MAIT and iNKT cells. Out-of-frame alpha sequences shared by twins showed excess low generation probability. With abundant cord blood beta clonotypes, insertions were fewer; memory repertoires showed no such pattern.

At least ten counts were recorded for this clonotype. Its cognate antigen is unknown. MiXCR was run by TCRdb on the 5' RACE reads, yielding one entry per CDR3 protein. The sample has approximately 680,000 distinct CDR3 sequences, around 7.5% seen once. CDR1 is SGHRS, CDR2 YFSETQ, per germline. The germline V and J ends were trimmed by 4 bases and 2 bases, with 12 bases remaining between them. This CDR3 contains 15 residues. Healthy Caucasian individuals made up all the donors. The same specimen was also included in a second study, on yellow fever vaccine responses in identical twins.

The V call is TRBV5-1, the J call TRBJ2-2, with D unclear. This clonotype originated in a woman between 18 and 29 years old in good health. Sequencing was performed on PBMCs. The DNA of the CDR3 is TGCGCCAGCAGCGGAACAGCTTCCAACACCGGGGAGCTGTTTTTT. This codes for CASSGTASNTGELFF.